This passage covers 22 T cell receptor beta chains from one sample sequenced in a study of OX40 agonist ivuxolimab in advanced cancers. The method was immunoSEQ multiplex PCR; TCRdb's version includes in-frame clones alone and lacks a portion of them. The sample consists of more than 60,000 clones, about 83% of them appearing once. The source material was CD4+ or CD8+ T cells sorted from blood, sampled in a trial of the OX40 agonist ivuxolimab. The receptors shown here come from an adult with an advanced solid tumor such as melanoma, head and neck, liver or kidney cancer.

This clone was seen a handful of times. The chain links TRBV7-2 to TRBJ2-4; D may be TRBD1 or TRBD2 (5 bases each). V was trimmed by 5 bases and J by 5 bases, leaving 19 bases between them. The germline CDR1 and CDR2 sequences are SGHTA and FQGNSA. This CDR3 is built from 16 residues. CDR3 coding DNA: TGTGCCAGCAGCCGATGGACTGGGGGTAGTGAAAACATTCAGTACTTC. This codes for CASSRWTGGSENIQYF.

The chain joins TRBV2 to TRBJ1-2; D remains unclear. The CDR3 contains 13 residues. Trimming stripped 2 bases from V and 8 bases from J, with 12 bases between. CDR1 and CDR2 from the germline V gene are SNHLY and FYNNEI. CDR3 sequence: CASSESSPGGYTF. DNA for the CDR3: TGTGCCAGCAGTGAAAGCTCCCCCGGGGGCTACACCTTC.

This clone showed up just once. J is TRBJ2-1 and V is TRBV6-5; D remains ambiguous. The CDR3 contains 15 residues. Germline CDR1 is MNHEY and CDR2 is SVGAGI. V was clipped by 6 bases and J by 9 bases, with 21 bases between them. The chain's CDR3 is CASRPARGSSGEQFF. The CDR3 DNA is TGTGCCAGCAGACCCGCGCGTGGGTCTTCCGGTGAGCAGTTCTTC.

The chain joins TRBV5-1 to TRBJ1-3; D gene ambiguous. V lost 2 bases, J lost 0 bases, and 6 bases lay in between. The CDR3 runs to 14 residues. CDR1 is SGHRS, CDR2 YFSETQ, per germline. The CDR3 reads CASSFIGSGNTIYF. CDR3 nucleotides: TGCGCCAGCAGCTTTATAGGCTCTGGAAACACCATATATTTT.

The chain links TRBV14 to TRBJ2-2, with D maybe TRBD2 (6 bases). V was shortened by 0 bases and J by 5 bases, with 10 bases between the two germline ends. The germline CDR1 and CDR2 sequences are SGHDN and FVKESK. The CDR3 runs 15 residues. This CDR3 reads CASSQELGRTGELFF. In nucleotides, the CDR3 is TGTGCCAGCAGCCAAGAGTTGGGGAGGACCGGGGAGCTGTTTTTT.

J is TRBJ2-2 and V is TRBV9; D is tentatively TRBD1 or TRBD2 (7 bases each). V lost 0 bases and J lost 1, with 16 bases in between. The CDR3 is 18 residues long. The V gene's germline CDR1 is SGDLS and CDR2 YYNGEE. The CDR3 DNA follows: TGTGCCAGCAGCGTAGACGCCCGCAGGGGGGGGAACACCGGGGAGCTGTTTTTT. Its translation: CASSVDARRGGNTGELFF.

The V gene is TRBV19, the J gene TRBJ1-4; D may be TRBD1 (5 bases). Germline CDR1 is LNHDA and CDR2 is SQIVND (reference sequence). V was shortened by 10 bases and J by 0 bases, with 12 bases between the two germline ends. The CDR3 is made up of 14 amino acids. The CDR3 loop reads CATEDTSTNEKLFF. CDR3 bases: TGTGCCACCGAGGACACCTCAACTAATGAAAAACTGTTTTTT.

The chain has TRBV2 and TRBJ1-1; D may be TRBD1 (6 bases). The germline gives CDR1 SNHLY, CDR2 FYNNEI. Trimming took 6 bases from V and 1 from J, leaving 9 bases between them. CDR3 length equals 13 residues. The CDR3 loop is CASRVDRNTEAFF. The CDR3 bases are TGTGCCAGCAGAGTGGACAGGAACACTGAAGCTTTCTTT.

The chain uses TRBV29-1 and TRBJ2-1; tentatively, D is TRBD2 (6 bases). The CDR3 consists of 16 residues. V was cut by 4 bases and J by 8 bases, with 24 bases left in between. The V gene's germline CDR1 is SQVTM and CDR2 ANQGSEA. As DNA, the CDR3 is TGCAGCGTTGGGGTCCCTGGCCCGGGGGTTGGGGATGAGCAGTTCTTC. Translated, it gives CSVGVPGPGVGDEQFF.

This chain connects TRBV5-1 to TRBJ1-2; the D is unclear. Trimming stripped 6 bases from V and 4 bases from J, with 25 bases between. CDR3 size: 17 residues. Germline CDR1 and CDR2: SGHRS and YFSETQ. In DNA, the CDR3 is TGCGCCAGCACTAATTCCCCTCAAGGCTCTTTCCCCTATGGCTACACCTTC. Residues: CASTNSPQGSFPYGYTF.

The chain employs TRBV9 and TRBJ2-1; perhaps TRBD2 as D (5 bases). The CDR3 sequence is 16 residues long. Trimming cost V 4 bases and J 0 bases, with 14 bases left between them. Germline V gene sequence: CDR1 SGDLS, CDR2 YYNGEE. The chain's CDR3 is CASSPRETRSYNEQFF. As DNA, the CDR3 is TGTGCCAGCAGCCCCCGGGAAACCCGCTCCTACAATGAGCAGTTCTTC.

The V call is TRBV2, the J call TRBJ1-3; D is unresolved. Germline V gene lookup returns CDR1 SNHLY and CDR2 FYNNEI. This CDR3 contains 14 residues. The V end lost 8 bases, the J end lost 0 bases, and 11 bases lay between the germline ends. CDR3 sequence reads: CASDPLGSGNTIYF. The DNA of the CDR3 is TGTGCCAGCGACCCTTTGGGCTCTGGAAACACCATATATTTT. Supplemented by reference TRBV2 and TRBJ1-3, the full variable domain reads EPEVTQTPSHQVTQMGQEVILRCVPISNHLYFYWYRQILGQKVEFLVSFYNNEISEKSEIFDDQFSVERPDGSNFTLKIRSTKLEDSAMYFCASDPLGSGNTIYFGEGSWLTVV.

A word on this clone: Sequence at one end of the junction differs from germline and may be a read error. The chain employs TRBV4-2 and TRBJ2-2; D is undetermined. Germline-derived CDR1 and CDR2 are LGHNA and YNFKEQ. There are 14 residues in the CDR3. The CDR3 protein is CASSQERNAGELFF. CDR3 nucleotides: TGTGCCAGCAGCCAAGAAAGGAACGCCGGGGAGCTGTTTTTT.

The rearrangement links TRBV29-1 to TRBJ2-3, with 8 positions matching TRBD1. CDR3 length: 13 residues. The V gene's germline CDR1 is SQVTM and CDR2 ANQGSEA. Trimming removed 4 bases from V and 6 bases from J; junction bases left unmatched: 6. CDR3 protein: CSVGTGWEDTQYF. The CDR3 region has the DNA TGCAGCGTTGGGACAGGGTGGGAGGATACGCAGTATTTT.

The chain links TRBV4-3 to TRBJ2-2, with D unresolved. The CDR3 is 12 amino acids. V shed 0 bases and J shed 4 bases, with 0 bases lying between them. CDR1 and CDR2 from the germline V gene are LGHNA and YSLEER. The chain's CDR3 is CASSQDTGELFF. CDR3 sequence (DNA): TGCGCCAGCAGCCAAGACACCGGGGAGCTGTTTTTT.

V and J are TRBV5-1 and TRBJ1-1; 10 bases are a match to TRBD1. The germline gives CDR1 SGHRS, CDR2 YFSETQ. With 3 bases clipped from V and 0 bases from J, the junction kept 2 bases outside the gene matches. The CDR3 contains 15 residues. CDR3 protein: CASSSGQGVNTEAFF. CDR3 in DNA: TGCGCCAGCAGCTCCGGACAGGGGGTGAACACTGAAGCTTTCTTT.

V usage is TRBV18 and J usage is TRBJ1-6; D perhaps matches TRBD1 (6 bases). CDR1 is KGHSH and CDR2 is LQKENI in the germline V gene. There are 16 residues in the CDR3. Trimming shortened V by 2 bases and J by 14 bases, and 22 bases separated the two germline ends. DNA for the CDR3: TGTGCCAGCTCACCAACAGCCCTGACCGAAAGGGGGTCCCTCCACTTT. As protein: CASSPTALTERGSLHF. Full variable domain (missing parts from reference TRBV18 and TRBJ1-6): NAGVMQNPRHLVRRRGQEARLRCSPMKGHSHVYWYRQLPEEGLKFMVYLQKENIIDESGMPKERFSAEFPKEGPSILRIQQVVRGDSAAYFCASSPTALTERGSLHFGNGTRLTVT.

V gene TRBV30 combines with J gene TRBJ1-6; D gene unclear. V was pared by 5 bases and J by 10 bases, with 15 bases between. The length of the CDR3 is 13 residues. Germline V gives CDR1 GTSNPN, CDR2 SVGIG (reference sequence). The CDR3 nucleotides are TGTGCCTGGGCCCTACGTGAACTCTCACCCCTCCACTTT. Amino acid sequence: CAWALRELSPLHF.

This rearrangement joins TRBV7-8 to TRBJ2-1; D gene unclear. Trimming cost V 4 bases and J 10 bases, with 14 bases left between them. This CDR3 has 13 amino acids. Germline lookup yields CDR1 SGHVS and CDR2 FQNEAQ. CDR3 in DNA: TGTGCCAGCAGCTCCACCCGGACCAGCGAGCAGTTCTTC. The encoded protein is CASSSTRTSEQFF.

This rearrangement joins TRBV19 to TRBJ2-1; maybe TRBD1 (5 bases). V was cut by 5 bases and J by 4 bases, with 9 bases left in between. The CDR3 is made up of 13 amino acids. Germline-derived CDR1 and CDR2 are LNHDA and SQIVND (reference sequence). CDR3 nucleotide sequence: TGTGCCAGTAGTCCAGGGCAATACAATGAGCAGTTCTTC. Amino acid sequence: CASSPGQYNEQFF.

The V call is TRBV5-6, the J call TRBJ2-3; tentatively, D is TRBD1 (6 bases). This CDR3 comprises 14 residues. V was clipped by 2 bases and J by 3 bases, with 10 bases between them. CDR1 is SGHDT and CDR2 is YYEEEE in the germline V gene. The CDR3 protein is CASSFWTETDTQYF. The CDR3 DNA sequence: TGTGCCAGCAGCTTCTGGACAGAAACAGATACGCAGTATTTT.

The rearrangement links TRBV27 to TRBJ1-3, with D possibly TRBD1 on 5 matching bases. The CDR3 length is 14 residues. The V gene lost 6 bases and the J gene lost 4 bases, with 13 bases spanning the gap. CDR1 and CDR2 (germline): MNHEY, SMNVEV (reference sequence). CDR3 residues: CASRSLGGGNTIYF. DNA for the CDR3: TGTGCCAGCAGATCCCTGGGGGGAGGAAACACCATATATTTT.